The 10 T cell receptor beta chains in this list originate from one sample, sequenced in a study of shared clonotypes between healthy human individuals. Generated by immunoSEQ multiplex PCR, the TCRdb table keeps only in-frame clones and is missing some. Of about 2.4 million clones listed, 93% are singletons. The sample comprised naive CD4+ T cells from PBMCs. Noted subset: CD45RA+ positively selected. These receptors were obtained from a man between 18 and 35 years old in good health. Some clones in this sample may be carry-over from other donors' samples.

This clone came up once. V gene TRBV9 combines with J gene TRBJ2-3; D remains ambiguous. Germline values: CDR1 SGDLS, CDR2 YYNGEE. Trimming cost V 2 bases and J 2 bases, with 9 bases left between them. CDR3 length: 14 amino acids. The CDR3 coding sequence is TGTGCCAGCAGCGTTACATCGGCCACAGATACGCAGTATTTT. Encoded protein: CASSVTSATDTQYF.

Comments on this clone: Other DNA sequences in the same sample also yield this CDR3. The rearrangement joins TRBV27 to TRBJ1-2; D call uncertain. CDR1 and CDR2 from the germline V gene are MNHEY and SMNVEV (reference sequence). This CDR3 has 13 residues. Trimming took off 0 bases at V and 7 bases at J, with 9 bases between the two ends. The CDR3 DNA sequence: TGTGCCAGCAGTTTATCGGGAGTGGGTGGCTACACCTTC. This encodes CASSLSGVGGYTF.

This chain joins TRBV5-4 and TRBJ2-3, with D perhaps TRBD1 or TRBD2 (5 bases each). Trimming left V 0 bases short and J 2 bases short, with 13 bases between. Germline loops: CDR1 SGHNT, CDR2 YYREEE (reference sequence). The CDR3 totals 16 residues. The CDR3 DNA reads as TGTGCCAGCAGCTTGGGGGGCCCTAGCTTCACAGATACGCAGTATTTT. It specifies CASSLGGPSFTDTQYF.

This sequence joins TRBV7-2 and TRBJ2-1, with 8 nucleotides matching TRBD2. Germline-derived CDR1 and CDR2 are SGHTA and FQGNSA. Trimming at V came to 5 bases and at J to 10 bases, leaving 19 bases not matched to a gene. CDR3 length: 17 residues. Here the CDR3 DNA reads TGTGCCAGCAGCCCGACTCGCGCGGGAGGCCAAATAGGAGAGCAGTTCTTC. As protein: CASSPTRAGGQIGEQFF.

V is TRBV19 and J is TRBJ2-4; a possible D gene is TRBD1 (5 bases). The ends were cut back, 6 bases at V and 5 bases at J, with 17 bases in the middle. CDR1 LNHDA and CDR2 SQIVND come from the germline V gene (reference sequence). This CDR3 has 15 residues. CDR3 protein: CASSPLGSGQNIQYF. The CDR3 DNA reads TGTGCCAGTAGCCCCTTGGGATCAGGGCAAAACATTCAGTACTTC.

The chain carries TRBV7-3 and TRBJ2-3, with 8 bases matching TRBD2. The CDR3 contains 13 residues. V shed 6 bases, J shed 12 bases, and the junction held 11 bases outside the gene matches. Germline CDR1 and CDR2: SGHTA and FQGTGA. CDR3 protein: CASSKRPSGSQYF. The DNA of the CDR3 is TGTGCCAGCAGTAAAAGACCAAGCGGGAGCCAGTATTTT.

As for this clone: Different DNA sequences within this sample yield the same CDR3. The J gene is TRBJ2-7, the V gene TRBV5-4; the D is unclear. Trimming stripped 0 bases from V and 0 bases from J, with 4 bases between. The length of the CDR3 is 13 residues. Germline V lookup: CDR1 SGHNT, CDR2 YYREEE (reference sequence). CDR3 DNA: TGTGCCAGCAGCTTGGGGGCCTCCTACGAGCAGTACTTC. Translation: CASSLGASYEQYF.

J is TRBJ1-5 and V is TRBV11-2; TRBD1 agrees at 8 bases. Germline CDR1 and CDR2: SGHAT and FQNNGV. The CDR3 consists of 17 residues. V was pared by 0 bases and J by 6 bases, with 10 bases of the junction left unmatched. This chain's CDR3 is CASSLDGAGGAGQPQHF. The DNA of the CDR3 is TGTGCCAGCAGCTTAGATGGGGCAGGGGGCGCGGGTCAGCCCCAGCATTTT.

The V gene is TRBV7-9, the J gene TRBJ2-7; no clear D. V was cut by 2 bases and J by 0 bases, with 8 bases left in between. The CDR3 covers 14 residues. CDR1 and CDR2 from the germline V gene are SEHNR and FQNEAQ (reference sequence). The CDR3: CASSLSAFSYEQYF. In DNA, the CDR3 is TGTGCCAGCAGCTTAAGTGCCTTCTCCTACGAGCAGTACTTC.

V and J are TRBV5-6 and TRBJ1-4, with D hard to call. The CDR3 totals 12 residues. Germline values: CDR1 SGHDT, CDR2 YYEEEE. V was trimmed by 3 bases and J by 8 bases, leaving 8 bases between them. The CDR3 reads CASSYGGEKLFF. The DNA of the CDR3 is TGTGCCAGCAGCTACGGTGGGGAAAAACTGTTTTTT.